This TCR beta chain came from a study of T cell repertoires in cytomegalovirus infection. Overall study: CMV epitopes, recently identified HLA-C-restricted and well-studied HLA-B-restricted, were used.

Per the germline V gene, CDR1 is SGHTA and CDR2 is FQGTGA. Between the trimmed V and J ends, which lost 7 bases and 1 base, there was a span of 17 bases. This CDR3 is 15 amino acids long. This clonotype was found many times. Its target is unknown. TCRdb reprocessed the reads with MiXCR, giving one entry per CDR3 protein. This table has roughly 69,000 distinct CDR3 sequences, around 28% appearing once. This clonotype was sampled from a human donor in good health (CMV status not recorded). Some clones in this sample may be carry-over from other donors' samples. The V and J genes are TRBV7-3 and TRBJ2-7; D perhaps matches TRBD1 (6 bases). Source: CD8+ T cells from cultured PBMCs, taken from culture after CMV antigen stimulation. CDR3 sequence reads: CASTPLLGASYEQYF. The CDR3 DNA reads TGTGCCAGCACCCCGTTACTGGGGGCATCCTACGAGCAGTACTTC.